The rows below give T cell receptor beta chains drawn from one sample of a study of blood T cell repertoires in COVID-19. Profiled with immunoSEQ multiplex PCR; TCRdb holds only in-frame clones, not every one. The table includes 150,000 to 200,000 clones, around nine tenths detected once. Sequencing was carried out using peripheral blood. These receptors were obtained from a man younger than 35 with active or convalescent COVID-19. Both conserved end residues are part of each CDR3. Fields, in order: J gene, clone size, D gene, V gene, CDR3 DNA, CDR3 protein. The D gene is left open where the match is weak. Some rows have no size entry. The others give once, few or many, or a class for an expanded clone.

TRBJ2-4	.	.	TRBV29-1	TGCAGCGCATTTCTTTCTCCTGGACAGAAAATAGCCAAAAACATTCAGTACTTC	CSAFLSPGQKIAKNIQYF
TRBJ2-1	.	.	TRBV6-2/TRBV6-3	TGTGCCAGCAGTTACACAGGCTCCTACAATGAGCAGTTCTTC	CASSYTGSYNEQFF
TRBJ1-1	.	.	TRBV10-1	TGCGCCAGCAGTGACACAGGGAAAACAGGTGAAGCTTTCTTT	CASSDTGKTGEAFF
TRBJ1-4	.	.	TRBV29-1	TGCAGCGGTCGGTTTAACGAAAAACTGTTTTTT	CSGRFNEKLFF
TRBJ2-7	.	TRBD1	TRBV5-5	TGTGCCAGCAGCTTGAAAGGGACAGGGTTTTTCGAGCAGTACTTC	CASSLKGTGFFEQYF
TRBJ1-3	.	.	TRBV6-1	TGTGCCAGCAGTGAGTTCACAGCTTCCTCTGGAAACACCATATATTTT	CASSEFTASSGNTIYF
TRBJ2-3	.	.	TRBV19	TGTGCCAGTAGTCCACCCTACGATCTTAGACAGGCGGCAGATACGCAGTATTTT	CASSPPYDLRQAADTQYF
TRBJ2-3	.	.	TRBV19	TGTGCCAGCCATTTCCGGGACACACCCACAGATACGCAGTATTTT	CASHFRDTPTDTQYF
TRBJ2-1	once	.	TRBV20-1	TGCAGTGCTAGGCATCGAGATGAGCAGTTCTTC	CSARHRDEQFF
TRBJ1-1	.	.	TRBV18	TGTGCCAGCTCACCAACAGGGAGCACTGAAGCTTTCTTT	CASSPTGSTEAFF
TRBJ2-1	.	TRBD2	TRBV24-1	TGTGCCACCAGTGATTTGCGGCTAGCGGTCAATGAGCAGTTCTTC	CATSDLRLAVNEQFF
TRBJ2-7	.	TRBD1	TRBV5-1	TGCGCCAGCAGCACTGGACAGGGGTCCCCCTACGAGCAGTACTTC	CASSTGQGSPYEQYF
TRBJ2-3	.	TRBD1	TRBV4-3	TGCGCCAGCAGCCAAGATTTCCAGGGGGCGCTGAGCACAGATACGCAGTATTTT	CASSQDFQGALSTDTQYF
TRBJ1-2	.	.	TRBV5-6	TGTGCCAGCAGCGTGTTACCGCACTACTATGGCTACACCTTC	CASSVLPHYYGYTF
TRBJ1-4	.	TRBD1	TRBV11-2	TGTGCCAGCAGCTATAGGGGGACAGTAACTAATGAAAAACTGTTTTTT	CASSYRGTVTNEKLFF
TRBJ2-1	.	.	TRBV11-2	TGTGCCAGCAGCTCCCAGCGGAGCTCCTACAATGAGCAGTTCTTC	CASSSQRSSYNEQFF
TRBJ1-1	.	.	TRBV29-1	TGCAGCGTCCTGCCCAGGGGCACTGAAGCTTTCTTT	CSVLPRGTEAFF
TRBJ1-1	.	.	TRBV2	TGTGCCAGCAGTGAATGGGACTCTCTTGGAGCTTTCTTT	CASSEWDSLGAFF
TRBJ2-7	.	TRBD1	TRBV19	TGTGCCAAGTATCTCCAGGACAGGGTTTGCGAGCAGTACTTC	CAKYLQDRVCEQYF
TRBJ1-5	.	.	TRBV19	TGTGCCAGTAGTATACCGGGGTTACAGCCCCAGCATTTT	CASSIPGLQPQHF
TRBJ1-5	.	.	TRBV4-2	TGTGCCAGCAGCCTACAGGGAAGCAATCAGCCCCAGCATTTT	CASSLQGSNQPQHF
TRBJ2-3	once	.	TRBV6-1	TGTGCCAGCAGTGAAGCCGGCGGGGGCAAAGATACGCAGTATTTT	CASSEAGGGKDTQYF
TRBJ1-5	.	.	TRBV2	TGTGCCAGCAGTGTCCGCGAAAATCAGCCCCAGCATTTT	CASSVRENQPQHF
TRBJ2-3	.	TRBD2	TRBV5-1	TGCGCCAGCAGCCGGCGGGGGGACACAGATACGCAGTATTTT	CASSRRGDTDTQYF
TRBJ2-1	.	.	TRBV5-1	TGCGCCAGCAGCTTGGCCAACTTGTCCGAGCAGTTCTTC	CASSLANLSEQFF
TRBJ1-1	.	.	TRBV11-2	TGTGCCAGCAGCTTATCGGCGGACTACACTGAAGCTTTCTTT	CASSLSADYTEAFF
TRBJ2-1	.	TRBD2	TRBV3-1/TRBV3-2	TGTGCCAGCAGCCCCACTAGCGGGGGGTGGAATGAGCAGTTCTTC	CASSPTSGGWNEQFF
TRBJ1-2	.	.	TRBV19	TGTGCCAGTAGTGTAGCCCTGCAGGGCTCTGGCTACACCTTC	CASSVALQGSGYTF
TRBJ1-3	.	.	TRBV5-6	TGTGCCAGCAGCTTGATGCGGGGTGCATATTTCAGCTCTGGAAACACCATATATTTT	CASSLMRGAYFSSGNTIYF
TRBJ1-1	.	.	TRBV3-1/TRBV3-2	TGTGCCAGCAGCCCAGTCTATGGGGGAGGAACCTCTGAAGCTTTCTTT	CASSPVYGGGTSEAFF
TRBJ1-2	.	.	TRBV6-5	TGTGCCAGCAGGGACATGTCGTCTGACTATGGCTACACCTTC	CASRDMSSDYGYTF